These 25 T cell receptor delta chains were sequenced from one sample in a study of gamma-delta T cells after stem cell transplantation. TCRdb called clones anew from the RT-PCR reads with CATT. The table includes approximately 1,100 delta-chain clones, approximately 39% detected once. What was sequenced was gamma-delta T cells. These receptors came from a human donor. It is not recorded whose cells these are; they may come from a transplant donor.

This clone is large (0.1 to 1%). The rearrangement uses TRDV1 and TRDJ1; TRDD3 aligns across 10 bases. The length of the CDR3 is 18 residues. Germline V CDR1 and CDR2: TSWWSYY, QGS. The trim removed 0 bases at V and 3 bases at J, leaving 10 bases unmatched. The CDR3: CALGELEVLGDGADKLIF. For the CDR3, the DNA is TGTGCTCTTGGGGAACTCGAGGTACTGGGGGATGGCGCCGATAAACTCATCTTT.

A note on this clone: A much larger clone differs by one base, so this may be a read error. The chain has TRDV1 and TRDJ1; TRDD3 might be the D (6 bases). The V end lost 2 bases, the J end lost 1 base, and 29 bases lay between the germline ends. Looked up from germline, CDR1 is TSWWSYY and CDR2 is QGS. The CDR3 contains 21 residues. The CDR3 is CALGEDDWDRLWDRCTDKLIF. The CDR3 DNA sequence: TGTGCTCTTGGGGAAGACGATTGGGACCGACTGTGGGATAGGTGCACCGATAAACTCATCTTT.

Turning to this clone: This may be a read error, as it is one base from a much larger clone. This chain connects TRDV1 to TRDJ1, with 13 bases lining up with TRDD3. The CDR3 is made up of 23 amino acids. Germline assignment: CDR1 TSWWSYY and CDR2 QGS. The CDR3 DNA is TGTGCTCTTGGGGGAACAACTTCCTACCAGTACTGGGGGATACGCTTTTACACCGGTAAACTCATCTTT. Protein sequence: CALGGTTSYQYWGIRFYTGKLIF.

The chain recombines TRDV2 with TRDJ1; 7 bases align to TRDD3. The CDR3 extends over 16 amino acids. Germline trimming cut 1 base from V and 1 base from J; bases unmatched to any gene: 8. Germline values: CDR1 GEAIGNYY, CDR2 EKD. The CDR3 nucleotides are TGTGCCTGTGACACTCTGGGGGCTACGGTCACCGATAAACTCATCTTT. This encodes CACDTLGATVTDKLIF.

This chain uses TRDV2 with TRDJ3; 11 positions match TRDD3. Germline CDR1 is GEAIGNYY and CDR2 is EKD. The CDR3 runs to 20 residues. V was clipped by 3 bases and J by 0 bases; unmatched bases: 9. The CDR3 DNA reads as TGTGCCTGTGACTCCGTACTGGGGGATAGTTGCTCCTGGGACACCCGACAGATGTTTTTC. Amino acids: CACDSVLGDSCSWDTRQMFF.

The chain carries TRDV1 and TRDJ1; 12 bases map to TRDD3. The CDR3 covers 21 residues. Germline V CDR1 and CDR2: TSWWSYY, QGS. V lost 1 base, J lost 4 bases, and 19 bases stayed unmatched. The chain's CDR3 is CALGEPFLPLLTGGYLDKLIF. Here the CDR3 DNA reads TGTGCTCTTGGGGAACCCTTCCTACCCCTCCTTACTGGGGGATACCTCGATAAACTCATCTTT.

For this clone: A read error likely explains this, since a far larger clone differs by one base. This sequence joins TRDV1 and TRDJ1, with a possible D match to TRDD2 (7 bases). The length of the CDR3 is 21 residues. Trimming shortened V by 2 bases and J by 7 bases, and 35 bases separated the two germline ends. Germline-derived CDR1 and CDR2 are TSWWSYY and QGS. In DNA form, the CDR3 reads TGTGCTCTTGGGGAAGCCTCCTTCCTGCTGACTTGCTGGGGCCCTCCGGGTAAACTCATCTTT. This codes for CALGEASFLLTCWGPPGKLIF.

The rearrangement joins TRDV2 to TRDJ1; a weak D match, TRDD3 (6 bases). The V end lost 0 bases, the J end lost 0 bases, and 28 bases lay between the germline ends. CDR1 is GEAIGNYY and CDR2 is EKD in the germline V gene. The CDR3 loop spans 21 amino acids. Here the CDR3 reads CACDTVGGSPEGELNTDKLIF. The CDR3 nucleotides read TGTGCCTGTGACACCGTGGGGGGCTCCCCCGAAGGGGAGTTAAACACCGATAAACTCATCTTT.

Points on this clone: The DNA is left out, because the CDR3 cannot be placed on it with certainty; the CDR3 is given as TCRdb lists it. The V and J genes are TRAV29/DV5 and TRDJ1; TRDD3 was called by the table and not checked on the DNA. Germline loops: CDR1 NSMFDY, CDR2 ISSIKDK. The CDR3 is made up of 25 amino acids, end residues included. The CDR3 sequence: CSVLLCSKQTGDVLGDYPYTDKLIF.

This chain uses TRDV2 with TRDJ3; D might be TRDD3 (6 bases). The CDR3 is 22 residues long. The V end was cut by 5 bases, the J end by 1 base, with 29 bases between. The germline CDR1 and CDR2 sequences are GEAIGNYY and EKD. This CDR3 reads CACVLRGTPLRLSSWDTRQMFF. Written as DNA, the CDR3 is TGTGCCTGTGTACTCAGGGGGACACCGCTTCGTTTATCGTCCTGGGACACCCGACAGATGTTTTTC.

V usage is TRDV2 and J usage is TRDJ1; 8 positions agree with TRDD3. The germline CDR1 and CDR2 sequences are GEAIGNYY and EKD. The ends lost 0 bases at V and 5 bases at J; junction bases unmatched: 13. The CDR3 runs to 17 residues. Written as DNA, the CDR3 is TGTGCCTGTGACACCGTCAGGAGAAGGGGGATAACGGATAAACTCATCTTT. Amino acid sequence: CACDTVRRRGITDKLIF.

This clone was observed a single time. This chain links TRDV2 with TRDJ1, with a tentative D call TRDD1 (5 bases). In germline, CDR1 is GEAIGNYY, CDR2 EKD. V was trimmed by 0 bases and J by 5 bases, leaving 12 bases between them. The CDR3 extends over 14 amino acids. The CDR3 reads CACDTEKSTDKLIF. The CDR3 DNA follows: TGTGCCTGTGACACCGAGAAATCTACAGATAAACTCATCTTT.

The chain is built from TRDV2 and TRDJ1, with 9 bases that match TRDD3. V gave up 3 bases and J gave up 2 bases; unmatched junction bases: 9. This CDR3 comprises 16 residues. Germline V CDR1 and CDR2: GEAIGNYY, EKD. The CDR3 loop is CACDLLGDGGTDKLIF. The CDR3, as DNA: TGTGCCTGTGACCTACTGGGGGACGGGGGGACCGATAAACTCATCTTT.

This clone was counted between two and nine times. Since a far larger clone is one base different, this is likely a read error. This chain uses TRDV2 with TRDJ3, with 7 bases aligning to TRDD3. Germline V gene data show CDR1 as GEAIGNYY and CDR2 as EKD. This CDR3 is 25 amino acids long. CDR3 bases: TGTGCCTGTGACACCGTGAGTGGATGGGGGACCCCGCTTCGTTTATCGTCCTGGGACACCCGACAGGTGTTTTTC. Translating gives CACDTVSGWGTPLRLSSWDTRQVFF.

The chain is built from TRDV2 and TRDJ1; the match to TRDD3 covers 13 bases. CDR1 and CDR2 (germline): GEAIGNYY, EKD. The CDR3 contains 19 residues. The ends lost 0 bases at V and 5 bases at J; junction bases unmatched: 14. The CDR3: CACDTVTGGYAAYADKLIF. The DNA of the CDR3 is TGTGCCTGTGACACCGTAACTGGGGGATACGCAGCTTATGCGGATAAACTCATCTTT.

Notes on this clone: This same CDR3 is encoded by further DNA sequences in the sample. The chain joins TRDV1 to TRDJ1, with 9 nucleotides matching TRDD3. Trimming removed 4 bases from V and 3 bases from J; junction bases left unmatched: 21. The germline V gene has CDR1 TSWWSYY and CDR2 QGS. The CDR3 loop spans 20 amino acids. The CDR3 is CALGAPRIPSYWGRSDKLIF. CDR3 coding DNA: TGTGCTCTTGGGGCCCCTAGGATCCCGAGTTACTGGGGGAGATCCGATAAACTCATCTTT.

The gene calls are TRDV1 and TRDJ1; 7 bases line up with TRDD3. The CDR3 is 21 residues long. CDR1 and CDR2 from the germline V gene are TSWWSYY and QGS. V shed 2 bases, J shed 3 bases, and the junction held 24 bases outside the gene matches. As DNA, the CDR3 is TGTGCTCTTGGGGAAGGCCCATATTCCCCACTGGGGATTGCCATGGCCGATAAACTCATCTTT. Translated, it gives CALGEGPYSPLGIAMADKLIF.

The chain is built from TRDV1 and TRDJ1, with D perhaps TRDD2 (9 bases). This CDR3 contains 24 residues. Per the germline V gene, CDR1 is TSWWSYY and CDR2 is QGS. V lost 0 bases and J 0 bases, leaving 35 bases between the germline ends. As DNA, the CDR3 is TGTGCTCTTGGGGAACTTTGGAACCTTCCTACTGGGGGGCCCTCTCTCCTGTACACCGATAAACTCATCTTT. Translation gives CALGELWNLPTGGPSLLYTDKLIF.

V and J are TRDV2 and TRDJ1, with TRDD3 identical over 11 bases. V lost 1 base, J lost 5 bases, and 29 bases stayed unmatched. The germline V gene encodes CDR1 GEAIGNYY and CDR2 EKD. The CDR3 contains 23 residues. This chain's CDR3 is CACDTIPGLVGSGGYSGRDKLIF. In DNA form, the CDR3 reads TGTGCCTGTGACACGATCCCCGGCTTGGTAGGCTCTGGGGGATACTCGGGACGGGATAAACTCATCTTT.

CDR3 bases: TGTGCTCTTGGGGTGGCCTTCCTTCTAGGGCCCAGGAGTCTCATCTTT. Translated, it gives CALGVAFLLGPRSLIF. This chain joins TRDV1 and TRDJ1; TRDD2 agrees at 7 bases. With 4 bases clipped from V and 11 bases from J, the junction kept 19 bases outside the gene matches. The CDR3 sequence is 16 residues long. The germline CDR1 and CDR2 sequences are TSWWSYY and QGS.

This rearrangement joins TRDV2 to TRDJ1, with TRDD3 identical over 12 bases. This CDR3 contains 14 residues. Germline V gene lookup returns CDR1 GEAIGNYY and CDR2 EKD. The trim removed 6 bases at V and 2 bases at J, leaving 3 bases unmatched. CDR3 sequence: CACLLGDTTDKLIF. CDR3 bases: TGTGCCTGTCTACTGGGGGATACAACCGATAAACTCATCTTT.

Worth noting for this clone: TCRdb pairs this DNA with a much larger clone's protein that differs at residue 13, likely a read error; the protein shown was translated from the DNA. This chain links TRDV2 with TRDJ1, with TRDD3 as a possible D gene (6 bases). This CDR3 has 15 residues. Germline CDR1 and CDR2: GEAIGNYY and EKD. In DNA form, the CDR3 reads TGTGCCTGTGATTCCCTTACTGGGAAGTCCGATAAACCCATCTTT. Translation gives CACDSLTGKSDKPIF.

This chain joins TRDV2 and TRDJ1; the D gene is possibly TRDD3 (6 bases). Germline CDR1 is GEAIGNYY and CDR2 is EKD. The ends were cut back, 0 bases at V and 5 bases at J, with 18 bases in the middle. This CDR3 is built from 16 residues. The CDR3 coding sequence is TGTGCCTGTGACACCCTGGGGAATCCCCACGCAGATAAACTCATCTTT. Protein product: CACDTLGNPHADKLIF.

The sample holds a few counts of this clone. The rearrangement links TRDV3 to TRDJ1; TRDD3 aligns across 8 bases. Germline-derived CDR1 and CDR2 are TVYSNPD and GDNSRS (reference sequence). This CDR3 spans 15 amino acids. V lost 0 bases to trimming and J lost 3 bases; unmatched junction nucleotides: 9. Written as DNA, the CDR3 is TGTGCCTTTAGCTTGGACGTTGGGGGATCCGATAAACTCATCTTT. It yields the protein CAFSLDVGGSDKLIF.

To note about this clone: The sample holds other DNA sequences that translate to the same CDR3. The chain employs TRDV2 and TRDJ3; 9 positions agree with TRDD3. The V gene end was trimmed by 1 base and the J gene end by 2 bases; junction bases not matched to a gene: 5. Looked up from germline, CDR1 is GEAIGNYY and CDR2 is EKD. CDR3 length: 18 residues. In DNA form, the CDR3 reads TGTGCCTGTGACACTCTTACTGGGGGAACCTGGGACACCCGACAGATGTTTTTC. Protein product: CACDTLTGGTWDTRQMFF.